Sequencing of this TCR beta chain was carried out in a study of blood T cell repertoires in COVID-19. Original processing methods: It was from reference gene primer amplification that nucleated cell counts were estimated. Data came from immunoSEQ multiplex PCR; TCRdb stores just in-frame clones and leaves some out. The DNA gave D and trimming, while V, J and clone size come from that table. The sample has over 200,000 clones; 80% to 95% are singletons. The Seattle site enrolled patients during active infection and followed them longitudinally. Germline-derived CDR1 and CDR2 are SGHTS and YDEGEE. V dropped 4 bases and J dropped 3 bases, with 11 bases sitting between them. This CDR3 has 14 residues.

This sequence was found in a man in his sixties with COVID-19, enrolled during active disease. Material for sequencing was peripheral blood. The V gene is TRBV5-8, the J gene TRBJ1-5, with D perhaps matching TRBD1 (6 bases). The CDR3 DNA follows: TGTGCCAGCAGCGGAACAGGGTACAATCAGCCCCAGCATTTT. Translated, it gives CASSGTGYNQPQHF.